This T cell receptor (beta chain) was found in a study of T cell responses to AZD1222 COVID-19 vaccine. Germline V gene sequence: CDR1 MNHEY, CDR2 SVGAGI. V lost 10 bases to trimming and J lost 9 bases, with 19 bases between them. This CDR3 has 12 amino acids. Assay used: immunoSEQ multiplex PCR; TCRdb lists only in-frame clones, some missing. Of 150,000 to 200,000 clones in the sample, about 90% were seen once. Sequencing used peripheral blood, obtained 28 days after the second AZD1222 dose. This sequence was found in an adult who received the AZD1222 COVID-19 vaccine. V and J are TRBV6-5 and TRBJ2-7, with D perhaps TRBD1 or TRBD2 (5 bases each). The CDR3 loop is CATLRGSGGQYF. CDR3 bases: TGTGCCACCCTGAGGGGCAGCGGCGGGCAGTACTTC.